This T cell receptor beta chain is drawn from a study of blood T cell repertoires in COVID-19 (dated by TCRdb to the early 2020s). A note on the overall study: Samples covering the acute and convalescent phases of COVID-19 were provided by collaborators in the United States, Italy and Spain. Subjects who had been exposed to COVID-19, were actively infected with it, or had recovered from it provided the deeply sampled blood TCRbeta repertoires that made up the dataset. The repertoires were released in a freely available public database intended as a resource for research on the immune response to SARS-CoV-2. Where available, HLA class I and class II types were obtained from metadata supplied by the sample provider rather than from assay-based typing. The sample metadata nearly always contained a de-identified subject ID, COVID-19 status, age in years and sex. The prospective study material was composed of cDNA or gDNA derived from T cells, B-cell-depleted T cells, or PBMCs. The samples were drawn from the first 160 participants of the ongoing ImmuneRACE study and from under 1,500 subjects provided by 6 global collaborators.

TCRbeta CDR3 regions were amplified from genomic DNA using the immunoSEQ Assay, a bias-controlled multiplex PCR. The paper's processing steps were these. Within the assay, amplification of reference gene primers was used to estimate how many nucleated cells each sample contained. To quantify the absolute abundance of each unique TCRbeta CDR3 rearrangement, sequence reads were collapsed and filtered. For each sample, productive Simpson clonality was calculated by taking the square root of Simpson's diversity index across productive rearrangements. TCRdb holds this immuneACCESS table with in-frame rearrangements only. Some clones are missing; in checked studies, unresolved V genes explain under half, and the rest has no known cause. That table is the source of V, J and clone size, and D and trimming were worked out from the DNA. In this sample the table shows 46,000 or so clones, 88% of which occur a single time. The top ten constitute about 7.3% of the sample.

The paper's findings and limits, for the study overall: How much clinical and demographic metadata was included differed by source and by participant, and the metadata was provided uncurated.

The collaborating institutions used their own protocols to collect whole blood in K2EDTA tubes. For TCRbeta analysis, collaborator samples were shipped as frozen whole blood, as isolated PBMCs, or as DNA extracted from either sample type. V is trimmed back by 3 bases and J by 4 bases, and the junction contains 2 bases that no gene match accounts for. Including cysteine and phenylalanine, the CDR3 has 15 amino acids. Here the CDR3 DNA is all that survives: 45 bases in frame from base 1. According to the germline V gene, CDR1 reads KGHDR and CDR2 reads SFDVKD. As concerns this clone: Its cognate antigen has yet to be identified. Per-nucleotide qualities are absent, and no much larger clonotype sits a single base away.

This clonotype originated in a man aged 50-59 years with acute or convalescent COVID-19. The sample consisted of peripheral blood. The chain couples TRBV24-1 to TRBJ1-4; 9 junctional bases match TRBD1. Here is the DNA: TGTGCCACCAGTGATGGACAGGGGCTTAATGAAAAACTGTTTTTT. Its coded protein is CATSDGQGLNEKLFF.